The entry that follows covers one T cell receptor (beta chain) sequence. Per the study methods: From reference gene primer amplification, estimates of nucleated cell counts were derived. Assay used: immunoSEQ multiplex PCR; TCRdb lists only in-frame clones, some missing. D and trimming were read from the DNA, whereas the V and J calls and clone size are those reported in that table. The sample lists some 33,000 clones; 90% to 95% were seen once. This sample is drawn from a study of blood T cell repertoires in COVID-19. Overall study: Samples representing acute and convalescent COVID-19 were sourced from the United States, Italy and Spain. The analysed material was cDNA or gDNA that came from T cells, B-cell-depleted T cells, or PBMCs.

CDR3 size: 14 residues. Germline lookup yields CDR1 SNHLY and CDR2 FYNNEI. V was clipped by 7 bases and J by 6 bases, with 19 bases between them. The sequencing sample was made of peripheral blood. This chain links TRBV2 with TRBJ2-7, with D possibly being TRBD2 (5 bases). This receptor was identified in a human donor in a cohort sampled during active COVID-19. The CDR3 sequence: CASKPALTRSEQYV. The CDR3 nucleotides are TGTGCCAGCAAACCGGCGCTAACTAGATCCGAGCAGTACGTC.